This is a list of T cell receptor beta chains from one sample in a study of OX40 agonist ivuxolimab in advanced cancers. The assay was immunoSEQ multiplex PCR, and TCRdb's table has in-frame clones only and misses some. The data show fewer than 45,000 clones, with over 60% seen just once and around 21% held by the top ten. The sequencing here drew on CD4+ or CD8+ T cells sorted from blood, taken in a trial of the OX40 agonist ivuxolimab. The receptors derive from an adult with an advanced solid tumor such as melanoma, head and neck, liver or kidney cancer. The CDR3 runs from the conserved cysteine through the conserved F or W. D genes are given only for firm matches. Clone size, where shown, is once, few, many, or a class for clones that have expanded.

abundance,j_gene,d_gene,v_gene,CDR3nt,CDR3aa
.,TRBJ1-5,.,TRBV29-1,TGCAGCGTTCGGTCGGGTTCAAATCAGCCCCAGCATTTT,CSVRSGSNQPQHF
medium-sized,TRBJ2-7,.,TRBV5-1,TGCGCCAGCAGCTTGGTTTGGGGGAGCTCAGGTCTCCTAGGCTCCTACGAGCAGTACTTC,CASSLVWGSSGLLGSYEQYF
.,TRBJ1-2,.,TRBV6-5,TGTGCCAGCAGTTATGGGTATGGCTACACCTTC,CASSYGYGYTF
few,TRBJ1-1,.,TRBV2,TGTGCCAGCAGTGTTAAGGTGAACACTGAAGCTTTCTTT,CASSVKVNTEAFF
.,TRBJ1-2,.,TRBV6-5,TGTGCCAGCAGTTACGCGTCGGCGAATGGCTACACCTTC,CASSYASANGYTF
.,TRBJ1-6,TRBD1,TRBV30,TGTGCCTGGAGTATCCGGGACAGGGACAATTCACCCCTCCACTTT,CAWSIRDRDNSPLHF
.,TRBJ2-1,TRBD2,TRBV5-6,TGTGCCAGCAGCCGGACTAGCGCGGACCTCGGAGAGCAGTTCTTC,CASSRTSADLGEQFF
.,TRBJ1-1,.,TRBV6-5,TGTGCCAGCAGGGGGGAGGGGGGAGCTTTCTTT,CASRGEGGAFF
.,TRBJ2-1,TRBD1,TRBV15,TGTGCCACCAGCAGACCCTCGGGACAGCACAATGAGCAGTTCTTC,CATSRPSGQHNEQFF
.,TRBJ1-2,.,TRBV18,TGTGCCAGCTCACCACAGGCCAGCCTCTCTCGGCCCTATGGCTACACCTTC,CASSPQASLSRPYGYTF
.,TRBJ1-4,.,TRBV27,TGTGCCAGCAGTTTTGGGGGCAGGAATGAAAAACTGTTTTTT,CASSFGGRNEKLFF
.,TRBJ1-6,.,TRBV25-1,TGTGCCAGCAGTGCGTCAGGGGCCTATAATTCACCCCTCCACTTT,CASSASGAYNSPLHF
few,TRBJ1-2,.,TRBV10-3,TGTGCCATCAGTGGGACGGCATACTATGGCTACACCTTC,CAISGTAYYGYTF
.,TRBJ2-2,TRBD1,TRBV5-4,TGTGCCAGCAGCGTTTTAGGACAGGGAACCGGGGAGCTGTTTTTT,CASSVLGQGTGELFF
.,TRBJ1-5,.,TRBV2,TGTGCCAGCAGTACGGCATTTTCGGGCCAGCCCCAGCATTTT,CASSTAFSGQPQHF
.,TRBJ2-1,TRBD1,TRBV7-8,TGTGCCAGCAGCCCAGGGACAGTGAGCTCCTACAATGAGCAGTTCTTC,CASSPGTVSSYNEQFF
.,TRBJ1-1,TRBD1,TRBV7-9,TGTGCCAGCAGCCGGGACAGGGGAGAAGCTTTCTTT,CASSRDRGEAFF
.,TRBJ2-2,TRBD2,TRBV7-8,TGTGCCAGCAGCTTAGGACTAGCAGCGGGAACCGGGGAGCTGTTTTTT,CASSLGLAAGTGELFF
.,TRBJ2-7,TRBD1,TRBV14,TGTGCCAGCAGCCATACCGGACAGGGGGACTACGAGCAGTACTTC,CASSHTGQGDYEQYF
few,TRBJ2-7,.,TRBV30,TGTGCCTGGAATCCCCCAATGCGCTACGAGCAGTACTTC,CAWNPPMRYEQYF
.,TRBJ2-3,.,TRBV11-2,TGTGCCAGCAGCTCTAGCACAGATACGCAGTATTTT,CASSSSTDTQYF
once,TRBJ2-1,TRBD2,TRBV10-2,TGCGCCAGCAGCGGGGGAGGGGAGCAGTTCTTC,CASSGGGEQFF
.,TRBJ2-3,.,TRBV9,TGTGCCAGCAGCTCCGGGGGACTCGGGACGGATACGCAGTATTTT,CASSSGGLGTDTQYF
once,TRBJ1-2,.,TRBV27,TGTGCCAGCACCAACCACAACAGTCCCTCCTACACCTTC,CASTNHNSPSYTF
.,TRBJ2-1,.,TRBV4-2,TGTGCCAGCAGCCAAGCGGGGGTATCCTACAATGAGCAGTTCTTC,CASSQAGVSYNEQFF